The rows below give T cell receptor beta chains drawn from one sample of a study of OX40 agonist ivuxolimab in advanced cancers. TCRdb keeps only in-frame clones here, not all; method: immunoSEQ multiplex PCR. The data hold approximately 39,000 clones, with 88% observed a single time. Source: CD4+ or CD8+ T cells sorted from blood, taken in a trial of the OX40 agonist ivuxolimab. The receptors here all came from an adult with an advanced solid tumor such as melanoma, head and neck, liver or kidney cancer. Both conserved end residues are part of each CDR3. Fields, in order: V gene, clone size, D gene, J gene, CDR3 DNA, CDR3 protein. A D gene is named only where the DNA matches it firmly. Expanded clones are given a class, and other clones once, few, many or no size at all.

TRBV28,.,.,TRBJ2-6,TGTGCCAGCAGTTTTTCGGGGGCCAACGTCCTGACTTTC,CASSFSGANVLTF
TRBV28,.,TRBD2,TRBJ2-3,TGTGCCAGCAGGCCCCGTCTAGCGGGAGCTACAGATACGCAGTATTTT,CASRPRLAGATDTQYF
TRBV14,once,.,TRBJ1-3,TGTGCCAGCAGCCAAGGAAACACCATATATTTT,CASSQGNTIYF
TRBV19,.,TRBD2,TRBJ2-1,TGTGCCAGTAGCATAGCGGGTACGGGGAATGAGCAGTTCTTC,CASSIAGTGNEQFF
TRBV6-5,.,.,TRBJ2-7,TGTGCCAGCAGTTACGGTGGGGGGATCTACGAGCAGTACTTC,CASSYGGGIYEQYF
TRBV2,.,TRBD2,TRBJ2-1,TGTGCCAGCAGTGAAGGAGCGGGAGAGTACAATGAGCAGTTCTTC,CASSEGAGEYNEQFF
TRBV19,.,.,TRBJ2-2,TGTGCCAGTAGTATTCGGTCCAGGGTTGTGATGGTTCCCGGGGAGCTGTTTTTT,CASSIRSRVVMVPGELFF
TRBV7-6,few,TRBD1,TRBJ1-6,TGTGCCAGCAGCTCAACCGGGACAGGTTATAATTCACCCCTCCACTTT,CASSSTGTGYNSPLHF
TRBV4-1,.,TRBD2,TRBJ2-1,TGCGCCAGCAGCCAAGGGCGGGCTAGCGGGGACAATGAGCAGTTCTTC,CASSQGRASGDNEQFF
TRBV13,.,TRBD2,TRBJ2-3,TGTGCCAGCAGCTTCCCTAGCGGGACTAGCACAGATACGCAGTATTTT,CASSFPSGTSTDTQYF
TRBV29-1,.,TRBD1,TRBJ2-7,TGCAGCGTGGGCGAGGACAGGGTGGACGAGCAGTACTTC,CSVGEDRVDEQYF
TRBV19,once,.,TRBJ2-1,TGTGCCAGTAGTATAGCCAGCTACAATGAGCAGTTCTTC,CASSIASYNEQFF